What follows are 24 T cell receptor beta chains derived from one specimen sequenced in a study of cytomegalovirus exposure and HLA in healthy donors. The PCR used 60 Vbeta and 13 Jbeta primers. TCRdb keeps only in-frame clones here, not all; method: immunoSEQ multiplex PCR. This table holds about 54,000 clones. Sequencing was carried out using PBMCs. The receptors stem from a woman in her thirties or forties in good health and CMV-seronegative.

The rearrangement joins TRBV10-3 to TRBJ1-2; TRBD1 aligns across 10 bases. This CDR3 contains 15 residues. With 4 bases clipped from V and 4 bases from J, the junction kept 6 bases outside the gene matches. Germline lookup yields CDR1 ENHRY and CDR2 SYGVKD. The DNA for the CDR3 is TGTGCCATCAGTGGACAGGGGGCACTTAGCTATGGCTACACCTTC. It is translated as CAISGQGALSYGYTF.

The chain employs TRBV11-3 and TRBJ1-1; D not certain. In germline, CDR1 is SGHNT, CDR2 YENEEA. The CDR3 totals 13 residues. Trimming removed 1 base from V and 1 base from J, with 4 bases in between. The CDR3 here is CASSLVWNTEAFF. DNA for the CDR3: TGTGCCAGCAGCTTAGTCTGGAACACTGAAGCTTTCTTT.

A remark on this clone: At the DNA level, this CDR3 is encoded by other sequences in the same sample as well. The V gene is TRBV19, the J gene TRBJ1-3, with 10 nucleotides matching TRBD1. V dropped 6 bases and J dropped 4; count of bases not matched to a gene: 6. This CDR3 is 15 amino acids long. Germline loops: CDR1 LNHDA, CDR2 SQIVND (reference sequence). CDR3 amino acids: CASSIGTGAGNTIYF. The CDR3 nucleotides read TGTGCCAGTAGCATCGGGACAGGGGCCGGAAACACCATATATTTT. The full variable domain, with the rest looked up from reference TRBV19 and TRBJ1-3, is DGGITQSPKYLFRKEGQNVTLSCEQNLNHDAMYWYRQDPGQGLRLIYYSQIVNDFQKGDIAEGYSVSREKKESFPLTVTSAQKNPTAFYLCASSIGTGAGNTIYFGEGSWLTVV.

The V call is TRBV18, the J call TRBJ2-4; tentatively, D is TRBD1 (6 bases). V dropped 3 bases and J dropped 6 bases, with 15 bases sitting between them. Germline CDR1 is KGHSH and CDR2 is LQKENI. The CDR3 is 15 residues long. The CDR3 DNA reads TGTGCCAGCTCACCCACAGGGAGTGTGGGAAACATTCAGTACTTC. It specifies CASSPTGSVGNIQYF.

This chain connects TRBV5-1 to TRBJ1-5; TRBD1 is a possible D gene (5 bases). Germline CDR1 is SGHRS and CDR2 is YFSETQ. The CDR3 runs 14 residues. V lost 4 bases and J lost 0, with 8 bases in between. CDR3: CASSLGLSNQPQHF. The CDR3 bases are TGCGCCAGCAGCCTGGGGCTTAGCAATCAGCCCCAGCATTTT.

The chain employs TRBV6-5 and TRBJ2-1; D might be TRBD2 (5 bases). The CDR3 extends over 14 amino acids. The ends were cut back, 4 bases at V and 0 bases at J, with 7 bases in the middle. Germline lookup yields CDR1 MNHEY and CDR2 SVGAGI. In DNA form, the CDR3 reads TGTGCCAGCAGTTGGCGGGCCTCCTACAATGAGCAGTTCTTC. Its protein product is CASSWRASYNEQFF.

The genes are TRBV19 and TRBJ2-3; TRBD2 might be the D (6 bases). The CDR3 extends over 15 amino acids. Germline loops: CDR1 LNHDA, CDR2 SQIVND (reference sequence). CDR3 nucleotide sequence: TGTGTCAGCCGATTGGGGCGGGATAGCGCAGATACGCAGTATTTT. Its protein is CVSRLGRDSADTQYF.

V is TRBV19 and J is TRBJ2-7; possible D gene TRBD1, 6 bases. Germline V CDR1 and CDR2: LNHDA, SQIVND (reference sequence). The CDR3 has 14 residues. Between the trimmed V and J ends, which lost 3 bases and 2 bases, there was a span of 11 bases. The CDR3 nucleotides are TGTGCCAGTAGTATGGGAAGGGGGACCTACGAGCAGTACTTC. Its translation is CASSMGRGTYEQYF.

This chain joins TRBV7-9 and TRBJ1-4; D might be TRBD1 (5 bases). The CDR3 has 13 amino acids. Trimming took off 6 bases at V and 8 bases at J, with 13 bases between the two ends. Germline assignment: CDR1 SEHNR and CDR2 FQNEAQ (reference sequence). CDR3 residues: CASRGRVQEKLFF. CDR3 in DNA: TGTGCCAGCAGGGGCAGGGTTCAGGAAAAACTGTTTTTT.

This chain uses TRBV7-9 with TRBJ2-7, with TRBD1 identical over 9 bases. CDR1 is SEHNR and CDR2 is FQNEAQ in the germline V gene (reference sequence). The CDR3 totals 14 residues. V lost 1 base, J lost 6 bases, and 4 bases stayed unmatched. The CDR3 sequence is CASSLVQGASEQYF. The CDR3 DNA reads TGTGCCAGCAGCTTAGTACAGGGGGCCTCCGAGCAGTACTTC.

The rearrangement uses TRBV10-3 and TRBJ2-5; 12 bases match TRBD2. Germline loops: CDR1 ENHRY, CDR2 SYGVKD. V lost 3 bases to trimming and J lost 4 bases; unmatched junction nucleotides: 9. The CDR3 has 17 amino acids. CDR3 nucleotide sequence: TGTGCCATCAGTGACACCGACCCTAGCGGGGGGGGAGAGACCCAGTACTTC. Translated: CAISDTDPSGGGETQYF.

The chain employs TRBV7-6 and TRBJ2-7, with a possible D match to TRBD1 (6 bases). Germline-derived CDR1 and CDR2 are SGHVS and FNYEAQ. Trimming took off 1 base at V and 4 bases at J, with 14 bases between the two ends. This CDR3 spans 15 amino acids. The DNA of the CDR3 is TGTGCCAGCAGCTTAGAGGGCAGGGGACCATACGAGCAGTACTTC. Translation gives CASSLEGRGPYEQYF.

This chain joins TRBV10-3 and TRBJ2-7, with TRBD2 matching over 7 bases. This CDR3 has 14 residues. CDR1 is ENHRY and CDR2 is SYGVKD in the germline V gene. V shed 4 bases and J 2 bases; nucleotides not matched to a gene: 5. The CDR3 spells CAISVTSATYEQYF. As DNA, the CDR3 is TGTGCCATCAGTGTAACTAGCGCAACCTACGAGCAGTACTTC.

This rearrangement joins TRBV6-1 to TRBJ1-2; TRBD1 agrees at 8 bases. The CDR3 loop spans 14 amino acids. In germline, CDR1 is MNHNS, CDR2 SASEGT. The V gene end was trimmed by 3 bases and the J gene end by 8 bases; junction bases not matched to a gene: 8. The CDR3 region is CASSDNGQGGGYTF. The CDR3 coding sequence is TGTGCCAGCAGTGACAACGGACAGGGTGGGGGCTACACCTTC.

The chain couples TRBV19 to TRBJ2-3, with 7 positions matching TRBD1. V trimming: 5 bases; J trimming: 2 bases; junction bases outside the gene matches: 4. This CDR3 has 14 residues. Germline V lookup: CDR1 LNHDA, CDR2 SQIVND (reference sequence). CDR3 nucleotide sequence: TGTGCCAGTAGTGAGGGGACAGCCACAGATACGCAGTATTTT. Encoded protein: CASSEGTATDTQYF.

The chain joins TRBV9 to TRBJ2-7; D is uncertain. V was trimmed by 2 bases and J by 2 bases, leaving 17 bases between them. The CDR3 contains 16 residues. CDR1 SGDLS and CDR2 YYNGEE come from the germline V gene. The CDR3: CASSVDPVGSTYEQYF. DNA for the CDR3: TGTGCCAGCAGCGTTGACCCTGTGGGCAGCACCTACGAGCAGTACTTC.

In DNA, the CDR3 is TGCGCCAGCAGCCAAGAGATAGGGGAGGATGATCAGCCCCAGCATTTT. The encoded protein is CASSQEIGEDDQPQHF. The V and J genes are TRBV4-1 and TRBJ1-5; perhaps TRBD1 as D (5 bases). This CDR3 region has 16 residues. Germline CDR1 is MGHRA and CDR2 is YSYEKL. Trimming removed 0 bases from V and 5 bases from J, with 14 bases in between.

J is TRBJ2-7 and V is TRBV4-2; D possibly corresponds to TRBD1 (6 bases). Germline CDR1 LGHNA, CDR2 YNFKEQ. The ends were cut back, 0 bases at V and 12 bases at J, with 24 bases in the middle. CDR3 size: 16 residues. The CDR3 bases are TGTGCCAGCAGCCAAGATATTTGGGCCCAGGGGTGGCCTCCGTACTTC. It translates to CASSQDIWAQGWPPYF.

The chain is built from TRBV5-1 and TRBJ2-7; maybe TRBD2 (5 bases). Trimming took 2 bases from V and 3 from J, leaving 12 bases between them. CDR1 is SGHRS, CDR2 YFSETQ, per germline. The CDR3 sequence is 14 residues long. The CDR3 here is CASSFGGYLYEQYF. CDR3 nucleotide sequence: TGCGCCAGCAGCTTCGGCGGGTACCTCTACGAGCAGTACTTC.

The rearrangement joins TRBV4-2 to TRBJ2-2, with 8 bases aligning to TRBD2. Germline trimming cut 0 bases from V and 2 bases from J; bases unmatched to any gene: 5. CDR1 and CDR2 from the germline V gene are LGHNA and YNFKEQ. This CDR3 comprises 17 residues. Written as DNA, the CDR3 is TGTGCCAGCAGCCAAGAGCCGGGACTAGGCAACACCGGGGAGCTGTTTTTT. Its translation is CASSQEPGLGNTGELFF.

This chain joins TRBV5-1 and TRBJ1-1, with 11 bases aligning to TRBD1. Germline V lookup: CDR1 SGHRS, CDR2 YFSETQ. The CDR3 is made up of 16 amino acids. The V and J ends lost 4 bases and 3 bases, in that order; junction bases with no gene match: 8. The CDR3, as DNA: TGCGCCAGCAGCAAGGACCCGGGACAGGGGGACACTGAAGCTTTCTTT. Translating gives CASSKDPGQGDTEAFF.

The genes are TRBV6-4 and TRBJ1-1; D not resolved. Trimming pared 4 bases from V and 5 bases from J, leaving 14 bases between. The CDR3 has 14 amino acids. Looked up from germline, CDR1 is MRHNA and CDR2 is SNTAGT. The CDR3, as DNA: TGTGCCAGCAGTGTCCGGGGAGTATATACTGAAGCTTTCTTT. Translated: CASSVRGVYTEAFF.

The chain joins TRBV4-3 to TRBJ2-1; no clear D. There are 12 residues in the CDR3. CDR1 LGHNA and CDR2 YSLEER come from the germline V gene. The V end was cut by 1 base, the J end by 10 bases, with 8 bases between. In nucleotides, the CDR3 is TGCGCCAGCAGCCAAGGTTCCCGGGAGCAGTTCTTC. It translates to CASSQGSREQFF.

The chain combines TRBV5-1 with TRBJ2-2; TRBD1 is a possible D gene (6 bases). The CDR3 sequence is 17 residues long. V was trimmed by 4 bases and J by 6 bases, leaving 22 bases between them. CDR1 and CDR2 (germline): SGHRS, YFSETQ. CDR3 sequence: CASSPRLGGGSSGELFF. The DNA of the CDR3 is TGCGCCAGCAGCCCTCGTTTAGGGGGTGGAAGTTCCGGGGAGCTGTTTTTT. Variable domain in full (rest from reference TRBV5-1 and TRBJ2-2): KAGVTQTPRYLIKTRGQQVTLSCSPISGHRSVSWYQQTPGQGLQFLFEYFSETQRNKGNFPGRFSGRQFSNSRSEMNVSTLELGDSALYLCASSPRLGGGSSGELFFGEGSRLTVL.